This TCR beta chain originates from a study of blood T cell repertoires in COVID-19. Study summary: Donors in the United States, Italy and Spain gave samples during acute or convalescent COVID-19. Sources were T cells, B-cell-depleted T cells, or PBMCs; the material itself was cDNA or gDNA.

Per the original methods: Researchers report that nucleated cell counts were estimated from reference gene primer amplification. Generated by immunoSEQ multiplex PCR, the TCRdb table keeps only in-frame clones and is missing some. V, J and clone size are taken as reported in that table, and D and trimming were inferred from the DNA itself. Of roughly 100,000 clones listed, 80% to 90% are singletons. The CDR3 contains 14 residues. Unmatched junction bases numbered 5, after V lost 0 bases and J lost 8 bases. Germline V lookup: CDR1 SGHRS, CDR2 YFSETQ. Sequencing was performed on peripheral blood. The sequence derives from a man between 40 and 49 years old with active or convalescent COVID-19. The V call is TRBV5-1, the J call TRBJ1-2; 9 nucleotides match TRBD1. CDR3 residues: CASSLDTGQGGYTF. The CDR3 DNA is TGCGCCAGCAGCTTGGACACGGGACAGGGAGGCTACACCTTC.